This entry lists 30 T cell receptor beta chains sequenced from one sample in a study of T cell responses to AZD1222 COVID-19 vaccine. This table comes from immunoSEQ multiplex PCR, and its TCRdb copy is limited to in-frame clones, with some not included. This table holds about 110,000 clones, 70% to 90% found once. Sequencing was performed on peripheral blood, taken 28 days after the second AZD1222 dose. These receptors all stem from an adult who received the AZD1222 COVID-19 vaccine.

This clone was seen a few times. The V call is TRBV7-9, the J call TRBJ1-1; TRBD1 might be the D (5 bases). The CDR3 totals 14 residues. Germline V gene sequence: CDR1 SEHNR, CDR2 FQNEAQ (reference sequence). Trimming cost V 1 base and J 8 bases, with 14 bases left between them. CDR3 in DNA: TGTGCCAGCAGCTTAGATTGGGAAGGGGCGGAAGCTTTCTTT. It translates to CASSLDWEGAEAFF.

This clone was seen just once. J is TRBJ1-5 and V is TRBV10-3, with 8 bases aligning to TRBD1. Trimming removed 0 bases from V and 6 bases from J; junction bases left unmatched: 4. In germline, CDR1 is ENHRY, CDR2 SYGVKD. The CDR3 length is 15 residues. DNA for the CDR3: TGTGCCATCAGTGAGTCCGGGACAGGAGGTCAGCCCCAGCATTTT. Protein: CAISESGTGGQPQHF.

The rearrangement uses TRBV12-3 or TRBV12-4 and TRBJ2-4; possible D gene TRBD2, 6 bases. V lost 6 bases and J 9 bases, leaving 12 bases between the germline ends. This CDR3 spans 12 amino acids. The CDR3 region is CASRGRMGIQYF. The DNA of the CDR3 is TGTGCCAGCAGGGGGAGGATGGGCATTCAGTACTTC.

The V call is TRBV4-3, the J call TRBJ1-2; 8 bases align to TRBD1. The CDR3 totals 16 residues. Per germline, CDR1 LGHNA and CDR2 YSLEER. Trimming cost V 0 bases and J 3 bases; bases outside gene matches: 6. The CDR3 loop is CASSQDRKQGDYGYTF. The CDR3 coding sequence is TGCGCCAGCAGCCAAGATCGGAAACAGGGGGACTATGGCTACACCTTC.

The chain carries TRBV5-6 and TRBJ1-3; D is unresolved. The V end was cut by 5 bases, the J end by 4 bases, with 4 bases between. The CDR3 has 11 residues. Germline assignment: CDR1 SGHDT and CDR2 YYEEEE. For the CDR3, the DNA is TGTGCCAGCAGTTGGGGAAACACCATATATTTT. This translates into CASSWGNTIYF.

The chain joins TRBV6-1 to TRBJ1-5; 7 bases are shared with TRBD1. The CDR3 consists of 16 residues. Germline loops: CDR1 MNHNS, CDR2 SASEGT. V lost 2 bases, J lost 2 bases, and 6 bases stayed unmatched. CDR3 DNA sequence: TGTGCCAGCAGTGAAAGTAGGGGGCGAGGCAATCAGCCCCAGCATTTT. This codes for CASSESRGRGNQPQHF.

This sequence joins TRBV10-3 and TRBJ1-2; D is uncertain. V was trimmed by 6 bases and J by 7 bases, leaving 18 bases between them. Germline V gene sequence: CDR1 ENHRY, CDR2 SYGVKD. The CDR3 covers 14 residues. The chain's CDR3 is CAISAPSGIAGYTF. The DNA for the CDR3 is TGTGCCATCAGCGCCCCAAGTGGGATTGCTGGCTACACCTTC.

V is TRBV7-9 and J is TRBJ1-3, with 7 bases matching TRBD1. The CDR3 length is 16 residues. V lost 1 base and J lost 3; bases outside the gene matches: 6. Germline CDR1 and CDR2: SEHNR and FQNEAQ (reference sequence). The CDR3 nucleotides are TGTGCCAGCAGCTTAGTCCAGGGGGGCTTTGGAAACACCATATATTTT. This translates into CASSLVQGGFGNTIYF.

The CDR3 region is CASSSESSGANVLTF. The CDR3 bases are TGTGCCAGCAGCTCAGAAAGCTCTGGGGCCAACGTCCTGACTTTC. The chain links TRBV11-1 to TRBJ2-6, with D unresolved. V gave up 4 bases and J gave up 0 bases, with 7 bases separating them. The CDR3 runs to 15 residues. CDR1 is SGHAT, CDR2 FQDESV, per germline (reference sequence).

V gene TRBV11-2 combines with J gene TRBJ2-6; the D gene is possibly TRBD1 (6 bases). This CDR3 region has 16 residues. V dropped 2 bases and J dropped 2 bases, with 10 bases sitting between them. Germline lookup yields CDR1 SGHAT and CDR2 FQNNGV. In nucleotides, the CDR3 is TGTGCCAGCAGCTTAAGGGCAGGGGCTGGGGCCAACGTCCTGACTTTC. Translation: CASSLRAGAGANVLTF. Using reference TRBV11-2 and TRBJ2-6 for the parts outside the CDR3, the full variable domain is EAGVAQSPRYKIIEKRQSVAFWCNPISGHATLYWYQQILGQGPKLLIQFQNNGVVDDSQLPKDRFSAERLKGVDSTLKIQPAKLEDSAVYLCASSLRAGAGANVLTFGAGSRLTVL.

The CDR3 protein is CASSVGFGNEKLFF. The CDR3 region has the DNA TGTGCCAGCAGCGTTGGGTTCGGCAATGAAAAACTGTTTTTT. The chain carries TRBV9 and TRBJ1-4; D is ambiguous. The V and J ends lost 2 bases and 5 bases respectively, with 10 bases between them. CDR1 is SGDLS and CDR2 is YYNGEE in the germline V gene. The CDR3 is 14 residues long.

The V call is TRBV5-1, the J call TRBJ2-1, with TRBD2 matching 10 bases. Germline values: CDR1 SGHRS, CDR2 YFSETQ. V lost 0 bases to trimming and J lost 10 bases; unmatched junction nucleotides: 1. CDR3 size: 13 residues. In nucleotides, the CDR3 is TGCGCCAGCAGCTTGGAGACTAGCGGGGAGCAGTTCTTC. Translation: CASSLETSGEQFF.

V usage is TRBV18 and J usage is TRBJ1-2, with 9 bases matching TRBD1. There are 11 residues in the CDR3. J lost 12 bases, V lost 3 bases, and 2 bases had no gene match. Germline V lookup: CDR1 KGHSH, CDR2 LQKENI. This CDR3 reads CASSPGTGNTF. CDR3 bases: TGTGCCAGCTCACCCGGGACAGGGAACACCTTC.

J is TRBJ2-3 and V is TRBV6-4, with D perhaps matching TRBD1 or TRBD2 (6 bases each). The CDR3 has 15 amino acids. V lost 2 bases, J lost 6 bases, and 15 bases lay in between. The germline CDR1 and CDR2 sequences are MRHNA and SNTAGT. The CDR3 DNA is TGTGCCAGCAGTGACACTTCCTCGGGGGCCGATACGCAGTATTTT. Amino acids: CASSDTSSGADTQYF.

The chain carries TRBV6-5 and TRBJ2-7; D may be TRBD1 (6 bases). The CDR3 is 14 amino acids. Trimming removed 2 bases from V and 6 bases from J, with 14 bases in between. Germline V gene lookup returns CDR1 MNHEY and CDR2 SVGAGI. CDR3 in DNA: TGTGCCAGCAGTTACGGGGGCTTTCGGAGCGAGCAGTACTTC. The encoded protein is CASSYGGFRSEQYF.

V usage is TRBV2 and J usage is TRBJ1-5, with no clear D. Per the germline V gene, CDR1 is SNHLY and CDR2 is FYNNEI. CDR3 size: 14 residues. V shed 4 bases and J shed 0 bases, with 7 bases lying between them. The CDR3 bases are TGTGCCAGCAGTGCGGCATATAGCAATCAGCCCCAGCATTTT. Amino acids: CASSAAYSNQPQHF.

There are many counts of this clone. CDR3 coding DNA: TGTGCCAGCTCACCGGGGACAGGGCGTCCCGGGGAGCTGTTTTTT. This gives the protein CASSPGTGRPGELFF. V and J are TRBV18 and TRBJ2-2, with TRBD1 identical over 9 bases. This CDR3 has 15 residues. Germline V gene lookup returns CDR1 KGHSH and CDR2 LQKENI. Losses at the gene ends were 3 bases for V and 6 bases for J; bases not matched to a gene: 5.

The chain links TRBV11-1 to TRBJ2-1; the D is unclear. Per germline, CDR1 SGHAT and CDR2 FQDESV (reference sequence). This CDR3 region has 14 residues. Trimming took off 4 bases at V and 7 bases at J, with 14 bases between the two ends. CDR3 sequence reads: CASSSSRRRNEQFF. The CDR3 nucleotides read TGTGCCAGCAGCTCATCTCGACGGAGAAATGAGCAGTTCTTC.

A few counts support this clone. The chain has TRBV6-5 and TRBJ2-7; D is perhaps TRBD1 (5 bases). V lost 4 bases, J lost 0 bases, and 13 bases lay in between. This CDR3 spans 15 amino acids. The germline V gene has CDR1 MNHEY and CDR2 SVGAGI. CDR3: CASSFDSSNSYEQYF. Written as DNA, the CDR3 is TGTGCCAGCAGTTTTGACAGTTCGAACTCCTACGAGCAGTACTTC.

This clone is a singleton in its sample. The DNA of the CDR3 is TGTGCCATCAGTGAAGGGCAGCCGATGAAATACGAGCAGTACTTC. Amino acid sequence: CAISEGQPMKYEQYF. The chain links TRBV10-3 to TRBJ2-7; D is unclear. Trimming shortened V by 3 bases and J by 4 bases, and 16 bases separated the two germline ends. The germline V gene has CDR1 ENHRY and CDR2 SYGVKD. This CDR3 contains 15 residues.

This clone has just a few counts. The V gene is TRBV30, the J gene TRBJ1-2, with a possible D match to TRBD1 (6 bases). The CDR3 totals 13 residues. Germline-derived CDR1 and CDR2 are GTSNPN and SVGIG (reference sequence). V gave up 2 bases and J gave up 8 bases, with 15 bases separating them. CDR3 residues: CAWSRDNTRGYTF. The CDR3 DNA is TGTGCCTGGAGTAGGGACAACACCAGGGGCTACACCTTC.

CDR3 amino acids: CASSQDRRFYYGYTF. The CDR3 nucleotides are TGCGCCAGCAGCCAAGATCGTAGGTTCTATTATGGCTACACCTTC. This sequence joins TRBV4-1 and TRBJ1-2; D remains unclear. There are 15 residues in the CDR3. The V end lost 0 bases, the J end lost 5 bases, and 13 bases lay between the germline ends. Germline-derived CDR1 and CDR2 are MGHRA and YSYEKL.

The J gene is TRBJ2-7, the V gene TRBV6-2 or TRBV6-3; 7 nucleotides agree with TRBD1. Germline loops: CDR1 MNHEY, CDR2 SVGEGT. Trimming at V came to 6 bases and at J to 4 bases, leaving 3 bases not matched to a gene. The CDR3 consists of 12 residues. The CDR3 region is CASSQQGYEQYF. CDR3 nucleotides: TGTGCCAGCAGCCAACAGGGGTACGAGCAGTACTTC.

The rearrangement joins TRBV12-3 or TRBV12-4 to TRBJ1-6, with TRBD1 matching over 8 bases. The CDR3 contains 13 residues. V was pared by 1 base and J by 14 bases, with 4 bases of the junction left unmatched. CDR3 loop: CASSLEQGVTLHF. The CDR3 region has the DNA TGTGCCAGCAGTTTAGAACAGGGGGTAACCCTCCACTTT.

This clone has only a few counts. The J gene is TRBJ1-1, the V gene TRBV7-2; D might be TRBD1 (5 bases). Germline loops: CDR1 SGHTA, CDR2 FQGNSA. This CDR3 spans 14 amino acids. Between the trimmed V and J ends, which lost 6 bases and 1 base, there was a span of 12 bases. In DNA, the CDR3 is TGTGCCAGCAGACCCGGGACGGCGAACACTGAAGCTTTCTTT. Its protein is CASRPGTANTEAFF. The full variable domain, in which reference TRBV7-2 and TRBJ1-1 provide the parts outside the CDR3, is GAGVSQSPSNKVTEKGKDVELRCDPISGHTALYWYRQSLGQGLEFLIYFQGNSAPDKSGLPSDRFSAERTGGSVSTLTIQRTQQEDSAVYLCASRPGTANTEAFFGQGTRLTVV.

This chain links TRBV18 with TRBJ1-1; D call uncertain. V was trimmed by 4 bases and J by 3 bases, leaving 6 bases between them. The CDR3 is made up of 12 amino acids. Germline V gives CDR1 KGHSH, CDR2 LQKENI. This chain's CDR3 is CASSLTDTEAFF. The CDR3 DNA reads TGTGCCAGCTCACTTACGGACACTGAAGCTTTCTTT.

This clone was found a few times. The chain employs TRBV10-1 and TRBJ1-1, with D maybe TRBD1 (6 bases). This CDR3 comprises 13 residues. The germline V gene encodes CDR1 WNHNN and CDR2 SYGVQD (reference sequence). With 6 bases removed from V and 6 bases from J, the gap between germline ends came to 14 bases. CDR3 amino acids: CASSTDRNPEAFF. DNA for the CDR3: TGCGCCAGCAGCACGGACAGAAACCCTGAAGCTTTCTTT.

The CDR3 protein is CASSLAGGYEQYF. Here the CDR3 DNA reads TGTGCCAGCAGCTTAGCCGGGGGTTACGAGCAGTACTTC. The chain combines TRBV7-9 with TRBJ2-7; D possibly corresponds to TRBD2 (6 bases). The germline CDR1 and CDR2 sequences are SEHNR and FQNEAQ (reference sequence). The CDR3 is made up of 13 amino acids. Deletions cut 0 bases from V and 4 bases from J, with 7 bases between.

This chain connects TRBV10-3 to TRBJ1-6; the D is unclear. The CDR3 spans 15 residues. V was clipped by 0 bases and J by 9 bases, with 12 bases between them. CDR1 and CDR2 from the germline V gene are ENHRY and SYGVKD. CDR3 nucleotides: TGTGCCATCAGTGAGTCCGGACCGGGAGGTTCACCCCTCCACTTT. It specifies CAISESGPGGSPLHF.

The chain is built from TRBV9 and TRBJ2-2; D not certain. Trimming cost V 3 bases and J 7 bases, with 13 bases left between them. The CDR3 loop spans 14 amino acids. Per germline, CDR1 SGDLS and CDR2 YYNGEE. The CDR3 DNA reads as TGTGCCAGCAGCGCAGATGACACCTACGGGGAGCTGTTTTTT. Encoded protein: CASSADDTYGELFF.